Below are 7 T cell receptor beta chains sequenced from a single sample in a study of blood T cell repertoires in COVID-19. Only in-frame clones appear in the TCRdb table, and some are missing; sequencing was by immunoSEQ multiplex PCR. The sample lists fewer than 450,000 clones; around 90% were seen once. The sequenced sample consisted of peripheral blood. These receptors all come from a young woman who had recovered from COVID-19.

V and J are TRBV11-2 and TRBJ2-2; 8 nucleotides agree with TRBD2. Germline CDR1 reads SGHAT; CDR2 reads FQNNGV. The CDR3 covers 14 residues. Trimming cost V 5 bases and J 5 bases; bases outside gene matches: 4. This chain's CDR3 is CASSASGSTGELFF. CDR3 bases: TGTGCCAGCAGCGCTAGCGGGTCAACCGGGGAGCTGTTTTTT.

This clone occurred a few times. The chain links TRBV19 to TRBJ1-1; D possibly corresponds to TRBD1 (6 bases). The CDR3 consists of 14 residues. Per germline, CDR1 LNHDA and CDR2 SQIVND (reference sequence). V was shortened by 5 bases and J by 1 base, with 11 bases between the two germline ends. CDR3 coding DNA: TGTGCCAGTAGTTCACAGGGCGGGAACACTGAAGCTTTCTTT. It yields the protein CASSSQGGNTEAFF.

CDR3 nucleotide sequence: TGTGCCAGCAGTTACGAAGGGGAACGGGTTGGCTACACCTTC. It is translated as CASSYEGERVGYTF. The chain combines TRBV6-2 or TRBV6-3 with TRBJ1-2, with a tentative D call TRBD1 (5 bases). This CDR3 contains 14 residues. Per germline, CDR1 MNHEY and CDR2 SVGEGT. V lost 2 bases and J 7 bases, leaving 14 bases between the germline ends.

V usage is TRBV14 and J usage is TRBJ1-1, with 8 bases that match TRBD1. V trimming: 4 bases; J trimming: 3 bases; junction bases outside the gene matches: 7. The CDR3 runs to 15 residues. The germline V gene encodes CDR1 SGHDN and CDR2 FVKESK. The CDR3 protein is CASSRFQGAYTEAFF. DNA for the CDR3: TGTGCCAGCAGCCGATTTCAGGGGGCATACACTGAAGCTTTCTTT.

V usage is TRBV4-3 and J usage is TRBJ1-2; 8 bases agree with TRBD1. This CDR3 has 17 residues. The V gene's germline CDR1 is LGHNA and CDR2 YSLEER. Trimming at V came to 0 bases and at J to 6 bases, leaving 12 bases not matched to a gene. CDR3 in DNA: TGCGCCAGCAGCCAAGATAAGGGAGGACAGGGTCTCCATGGCTACACCTTC. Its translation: CASSQDKGGQGLHGYTF.

The CDR3 DNA follows: TGTGCCAGCAGTCTCGGGACTAGCGGGAGGTCCATCGAGCAGTACGTC. Amino acid sequence: CASSLGTSGRSIEQYV. The chain has TRBV28 and TRBJ2-7; TRBD2 matches 15 bases. Looked up from germline, CDR1 is MDHEN and CDR2 is SYDVKM. The CDR3 extends over 16 amino acids. V was clipped by 5 bases and J by 6 bases; unmatched bases: 8.

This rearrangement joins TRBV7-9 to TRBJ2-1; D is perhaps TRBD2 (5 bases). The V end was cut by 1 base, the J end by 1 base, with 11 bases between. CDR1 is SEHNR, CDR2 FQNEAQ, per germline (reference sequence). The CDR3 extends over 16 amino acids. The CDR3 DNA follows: TGTGCCAGCAGCTTAGTGGAGGTGAAATCCTACAATGAGCAGTTCTTC. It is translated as CASSLVEVKSYNEQFF.